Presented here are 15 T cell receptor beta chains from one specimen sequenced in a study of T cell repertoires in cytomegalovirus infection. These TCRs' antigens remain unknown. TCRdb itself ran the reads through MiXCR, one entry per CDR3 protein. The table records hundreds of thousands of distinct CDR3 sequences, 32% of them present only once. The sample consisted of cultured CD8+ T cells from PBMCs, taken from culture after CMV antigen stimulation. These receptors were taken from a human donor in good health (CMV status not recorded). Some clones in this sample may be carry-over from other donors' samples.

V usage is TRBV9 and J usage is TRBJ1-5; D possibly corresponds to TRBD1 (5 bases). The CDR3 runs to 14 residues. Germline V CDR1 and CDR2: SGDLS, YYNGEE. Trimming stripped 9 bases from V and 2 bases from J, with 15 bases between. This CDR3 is CAIPPQGCNQPQHF. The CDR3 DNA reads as TGTGCCATCCCACCCCAGGGATGCAATCAGCCCCAGCATTTT.

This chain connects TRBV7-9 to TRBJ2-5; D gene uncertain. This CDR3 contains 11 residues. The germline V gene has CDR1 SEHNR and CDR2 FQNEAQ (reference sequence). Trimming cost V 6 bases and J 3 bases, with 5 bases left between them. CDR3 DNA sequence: TGTGCCAGCAGGTCAGAAGAGACCCAGTACTTC. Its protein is CASRSEETQYF.

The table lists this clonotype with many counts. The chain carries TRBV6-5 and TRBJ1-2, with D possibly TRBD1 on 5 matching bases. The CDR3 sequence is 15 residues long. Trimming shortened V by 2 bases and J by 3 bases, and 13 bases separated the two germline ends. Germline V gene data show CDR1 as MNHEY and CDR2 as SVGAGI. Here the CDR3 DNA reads TGTGCCAGCAGTTACCCGCAGGGTGGGGACTATGGCTACACCTTC. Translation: CASSYPQGGDYGYTF.

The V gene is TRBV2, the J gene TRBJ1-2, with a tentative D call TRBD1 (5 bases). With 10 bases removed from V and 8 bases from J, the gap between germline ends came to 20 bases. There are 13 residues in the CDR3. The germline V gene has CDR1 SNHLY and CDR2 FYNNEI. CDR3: CATRDSPRQGYTF. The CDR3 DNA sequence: TGTGCCACCCGGGACTCCCCTCGTCAAGGCTACACCTTC.

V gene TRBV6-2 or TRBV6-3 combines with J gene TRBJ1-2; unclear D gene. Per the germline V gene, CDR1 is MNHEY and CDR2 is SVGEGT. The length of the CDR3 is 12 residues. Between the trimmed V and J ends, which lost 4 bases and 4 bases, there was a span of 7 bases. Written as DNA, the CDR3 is TGTGCCAGCAGTTCTCCTCCCTATGGCTACACCTTC. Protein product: CASSSPPYGYTF.

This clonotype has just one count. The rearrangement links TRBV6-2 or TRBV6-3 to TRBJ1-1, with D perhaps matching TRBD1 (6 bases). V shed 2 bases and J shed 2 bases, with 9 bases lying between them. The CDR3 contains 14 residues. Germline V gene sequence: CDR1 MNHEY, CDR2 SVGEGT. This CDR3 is CASSYQGPNTEAFF. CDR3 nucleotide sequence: TGTGCCAGCAGTTACCAGGGGCCCAACACTGAAGCTTTCTTT.

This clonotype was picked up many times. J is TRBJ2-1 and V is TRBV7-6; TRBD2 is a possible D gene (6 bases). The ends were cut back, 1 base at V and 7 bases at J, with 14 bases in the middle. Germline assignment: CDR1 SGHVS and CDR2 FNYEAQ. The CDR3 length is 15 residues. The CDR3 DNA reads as TGTGCCAGCAGCTTAGGAGGCGCCGGGAGAAATGAGCAGTTCTTC. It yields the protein CASSLGGAGRNEQFF.

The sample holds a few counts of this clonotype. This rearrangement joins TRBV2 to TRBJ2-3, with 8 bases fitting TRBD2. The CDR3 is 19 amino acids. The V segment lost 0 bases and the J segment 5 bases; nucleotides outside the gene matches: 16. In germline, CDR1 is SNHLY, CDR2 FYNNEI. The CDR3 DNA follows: TGTGCCAGCAGTGAAGCGCGGGAGATAGCGGGGATAGACAGAGATACGCAGTATTTT. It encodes CASSEAREIAGIDRDTQYF.

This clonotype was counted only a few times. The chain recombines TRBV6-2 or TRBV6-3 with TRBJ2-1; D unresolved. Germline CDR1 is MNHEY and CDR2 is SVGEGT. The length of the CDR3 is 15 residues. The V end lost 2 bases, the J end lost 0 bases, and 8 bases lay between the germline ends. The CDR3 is CASSYDGVSYNEQFF. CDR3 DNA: TGTGCCAGCAGTTACGATGGGGTCTCCTACAATGAGCAGTTCTTC.

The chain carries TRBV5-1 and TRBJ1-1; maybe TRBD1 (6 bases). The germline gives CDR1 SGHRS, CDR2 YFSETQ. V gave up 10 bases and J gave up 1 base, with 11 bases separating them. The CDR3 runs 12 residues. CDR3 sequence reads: CACQGQNTEAFF. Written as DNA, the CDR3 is TGCGCCTGCCAGGGACAGAACACTGAAGCTTTCTTT.

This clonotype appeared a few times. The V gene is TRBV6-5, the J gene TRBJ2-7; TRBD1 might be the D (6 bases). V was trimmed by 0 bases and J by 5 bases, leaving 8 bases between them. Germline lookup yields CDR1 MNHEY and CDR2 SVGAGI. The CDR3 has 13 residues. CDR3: CASSYSRGNEQYV. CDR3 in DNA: TGTGCCAGCAGTTACTCGAGGGGGAACGAGCAGTACGTC.

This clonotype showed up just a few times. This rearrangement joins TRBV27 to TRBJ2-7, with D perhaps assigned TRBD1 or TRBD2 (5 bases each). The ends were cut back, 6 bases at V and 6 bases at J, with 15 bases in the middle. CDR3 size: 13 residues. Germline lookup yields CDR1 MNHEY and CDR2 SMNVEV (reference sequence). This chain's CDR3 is CASSQSFGTEQYV. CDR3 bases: TGTGCCAGCAGCCAATCCTTCGGGACCGAGCAGTACGTC.

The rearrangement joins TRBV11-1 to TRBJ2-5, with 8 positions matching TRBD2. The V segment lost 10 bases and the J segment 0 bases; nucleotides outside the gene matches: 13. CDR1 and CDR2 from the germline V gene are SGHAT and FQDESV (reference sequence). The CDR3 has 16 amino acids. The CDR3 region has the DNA TGTGCCACAGCCTCGGATTACGGGGGGGACCAAGAGACCCAGTACTTC. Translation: CATASDYGGDQETQYF.

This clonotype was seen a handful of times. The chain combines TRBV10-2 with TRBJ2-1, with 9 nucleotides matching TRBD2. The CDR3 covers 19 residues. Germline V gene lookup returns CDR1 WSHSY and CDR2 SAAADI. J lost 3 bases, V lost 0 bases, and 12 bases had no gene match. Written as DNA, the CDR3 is TGCGCCAGCAGTGAGTCAGAGGCTAGCGGGGAGGAACTCTACAATGAGCAGTTCTTC. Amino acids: CASSESEASGEELYNEQFF.

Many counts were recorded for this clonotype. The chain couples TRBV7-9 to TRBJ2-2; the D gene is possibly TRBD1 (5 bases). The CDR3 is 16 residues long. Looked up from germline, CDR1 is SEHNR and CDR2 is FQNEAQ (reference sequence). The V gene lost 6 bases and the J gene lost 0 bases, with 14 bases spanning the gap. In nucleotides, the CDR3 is TGTGCCAGCAGACTCCCCCGGACACCGAACACCGGGGAGCTGTTTTTT. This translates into CASRLPRTPNTGELFF.